The rows below give T cell receptor beta chains drawn from one sample of a study of CD8+ T cells in alopecia areata. Sequencing used immunoSEQ multiplex PCR; TCRdb keeps in-frame clones, though not all of them. Among about 200,000 clones listed, 60% were seen once. The sample in question was CD4+ T cells sorted from blood, obtained at week 24, from a patient treated with tofacitinib. The source of these receptors is a human donor with alopecia areata. Each CDR3 is given with its conserved first and last residue. A D gene is named only where the DNA matches it firmly. Clone sizes are given selectively: once, few, many, or a class where the clone is expanded.

cdr3_aa cdr3_nt d_call v_call clone_size j_call
CAWSSSHRVNEQFF TGTGCCTGGAGTTCCAGTCATCGGGTTAATGAGCAGTTCTTC NA TRBV30 NA TRBJ2-1
CASSPPWTGPSLQETQYF TGTGCCAGCAGCCCACCATGGACCGGACCGAGTCTCCAAGAGACCCAGTACTTC NA TRBV7-6 few TRBJ2-5
CASRRMLTDTQYF TGTGCCAGTAGAAGAATGCTCACAGATACGCAGTATTTT NA TRBV19 NA TRBJ2-3
CASSSYFHDYGYTF TGTGCCAGCAGTTCATATTTTCACGACTATGGCTACACCTTC NA TRBV6-5 NA TRBJ1-2
CASSRIPGPDTDTQYF TGTGCCAGCAGCCGAATTCCGGGCCCCGACACAGATACGCAGTATTTT NA TRBV14 few TRBJ2-3
CASSLSNGGNTEAFF TGCGCCAGCAGCTTGAGTAATGGCGGGAACACTGAAGCTTTCTTT NA TRBV5-1 NA TRBJ1-1
CSVVGGVANEKLFF TGCAGCGTTGTCGGGGGAGTGGCTAATGAAAAACTGTTTTTT NA TRBV29-1 NA TRBJ1-4
CSVERQQETQYF TGCAGCGTCGAGAGACAGCAAGAGACCCAGTACTTC NA TRBV29-1 NA TRBJ2-5
CASSVGPELRNREQYF TGTGCCAGCAGCGTAGGCCCGGAGTTACGGAACCGCGAGCAGTACTTC NA TRBV9 few TRBJ2-7
CSVESENTGELFF TGCAGCGTTGAGTCTGAGAACACCGGGGAGCTGTTTTTT NA TRBV29-1 NA TRBJ2-2
CASSLELGQGNSPLHF TGTGCCAGCAGCTTAGAGCTGGGACAGGGGAATTCACCCCTCCACTTT TRBD1 TRBV7-2 NA TRBJ1-6
CASSYDRSYTEAFF TGTGCCAGCAGTTACGACAGATCGTACACTGAAGCTTTCTTT NA TRBV6-5 NA TRBJ1-1
CASSSLLLGGNYGYTF TGTGCCAGCAGTTCCTTACTATTGGGGGGTAACTATGGCTACACCTTC NA TRBV27 NA TRBJ1-2
CAISEQDNSYEQYF TGTGCCATCAGTGAACAGGACAACTCCTACGAGCAGTACTTC NA TRBV10-3 few TRBJ2-7
CSVTRGGKTEAFF TGCAGCGTTACTAGAGGGGGCAAGACTGAAGCTTTCTTT TRBD1 TRBV29-1 NA TRBJ1-1
CASSRVRQGRNEQYF TGTGCCAGCAGCCGCGTAAGACAGGGACGGAACGAGCAGTACTTC TRBD1 TRBV5-6 NA TRBJ2-7
CASSRGNEQYF TGTGCCAGCAGCAGGGGCAACGAGCAGTACTTC NA TRBV25-1 NA TRBJ2-7
CSVVRDVSTGELFF TGCAGCGTTGTGCGGGACGTCAGCACCGGGGAGCTGTTTTTT NA TRBV29-1 NA TRBJ2-2
CSVQGASGGSSYNEQFF TGCAGCGTTCAGGGGGCTAGCGGGGGCTCCTCCTACAATGAGCAGTTCTTC TRBD2 TRBV29-1 once TRBJ2-1
CATSRDRRTDSYGYTF TGTGCCACCAGCAGAGACAGACGTACGGACAGCTATGGCTACACCTTC NA TRBV15 NA TRBJ1-2
CANRGESGYEQYF TGTGCCAACAGAGGGGAAAGTGGGTACGAGCAGTACTTC NA TRBV10-3 NA TRBJ2-7
CASSLDVGRYEQYF TGTGCCAGCAGCTTAGACGTAGGGAGGTACGAGCAGTACTTC NA TRBV7-2 NA TRBJ2-7
CASSLNQETQYF TGCGCCAGCAGCTTGAATCAAGAGACCCAGTACTTC NA TRBV5-1 few TRBJ2-5
CASSPGGAKNIQYF TGCGCCAGCAGCCCAGGGGGGGCCAAAAACATTCAGTACTTC NA TRBV5-1 NA TRBJ2-4
CSAGDTKETQYF TGCAGCGCCGGGGACACGAAAGAGACCCAGTACTTC NA TRBV29-1 NA TRBJ2-5
CASSPTGNTEAFF TGTGCCAGCAGCCCTACAGGGAACACTGAAGCTTTCTTT NA TRBV7-3 NA TRBJ1-1
CASSHFQAGSGNTIYF TGTGCCAGCAGCCATTTCCAGGCAGGCTCTGGAAACACCATATATTTT NA TRBV4-2 NA TRBJ1-3
CASSFGLAGRETQYF TGTGCCAGCAGCTTTGGTCTAGCGGGGAGGGAGACCCAGTACTTC TRBD2 TRBV5-6 NA TRBJ2-5
CSDRPQEKLFF TGCAGCGATCGGCCGCAGGAAAAACTGTTTTTT NA TRBV29-1 NA TRBJ1-4
CATKSSSGNTIYF TGCGCCACCAAGAGCAGCTCTGGAAACACCATATATTTT NA TRBV5-1 once TRBJ1-3
CASSLAYTDTQYF TGTGCCAGCAGCTTAGCCTATACGGATACGCAGTATTTT NA TRBV11-2 few TRBJ2-3
CASSLNAGPLHF TGTGCCAGCAGCCTAAACGCCGGGCCCCTCCACTTT NA TRBV7-2 NA TRBJ1-6
CASSYSRYSHEQYF TGTGCCAGCAGTTACTCGAGGTATAGCCACGAGCAGTACTTC NA TRBV6-5 NA TRBJ2-7
CASSLEGENYEQYF TGCGCCAGCAGCTTAGAGGGGGAGAACTACGAGCAGTACTTC NA TRBV5-1 few TRBJ2-7
CASSYLAGGPSEQFF TGTGCCAGCAGCTATCTAGCGGGGGGGCCGAGTGAGCAGTTCTTC TRBD2 TRBV9 NA TRBJ2-1
CASSLTSGRSGSGANVLTF TGTGCCAGCAGTTTAACGTCGGGAAGGTCGGGGTCTGGGGCCAACGTCCTGACTTTC NA TRBV27 NA TRBJ2-6
CASSPRVSDGYTF TGCGCCAGCAGCCCCAGGGTTTCCGATGGCTACACCTTC NA TRBV4-3 NA TRBJ1-2
CASSQARGLVVTGEQYF TGTGCCAGCAGCCAAGCTAGGGGACTAGTGGTAACCGGCGAGCAGTACTTC TRBD2 TRBV9 NA TRBJ2-7
CSGRWSDTQYF TGCAGCGGGAGGTGGTCAGATACGCAGTATTTT NA TRBV29-1 NA TRBJ2-3
CASMKDGGTGKLFF TGTGCCAGCATGAAGGACGGGGGAACCGGGAAGCTGTTTTTT NA TRBV25-1 once TRBJ2-2
CASSLRQGPRVGKYGYTF TGTGCCAGCAGCTTAAGACAGGGACCGAGGGTGGGGAAATATGGCTACACCTTC TRBD1 TRBV7-2 NA TRBJ1-2
CASSLDGRDNEQFF TGTGCCAGCAGTTTAGACGGCAGGGACAATGAGCAGTTCTTC NA TRBV27 NA TRBJ2-1
CSVELGDPYEQYF TGCAGCGTTGAGCTGGGGGATCCCTACGAGCAGTACTTC NA TRBV29-1 NA TRBJ2-7
CASSLLGRPEAFF TGTGCCAGCAGCTTGCTAGGTCGGCCTGAAGCTTTCTTT NA TRBV7-2 NA TRBJ1-1
CASSSVGDRQYNEQFF TGTGCCAGCAGTTCCGTTGGGGACAGGCAATACAATGAGCAGTTCTTC TRBD1 TRBV7-9 NA TRBJ2-1
CSGLKHQNTEAFF TGCAGCGGTCTAAAACACCAGAACACTGAAGCTTTCTTT NA TRBV29-1 once TRBJ1-1
CASSPPGTGSYEQYF TGTGCCAGCAGTCCCCCCGGGACAGGGAGCTACGAGCAGTACTTC TRBD1 TRBV27 NA TRBJ2-7
CASSSGQGDSPLHF TGTGCCAGCAGCTCGGGACAGGGGGATTCACCCCTCCACTTT TRBD1 TRBV7-3 NA TRBJ1-6
CASSAFSGGYNEQFF TGTGCCAGCAGCGCATTCTCCGGGGGTTACAATGAGCAGTTCTTC NA TRBV9 NA TRBJ2-1
CAISSRGTNYGYTF TGTGCCATCAGTAGCCGGGGAACGAACTATGGCTACACCTTC NA TRBV10-3 NA TRBJ1-2
CASSSSLGAGYTF TGTGCCAGCAGCTCCTCACTGGGTGCCGGCTACACCTTC NA TRBV5-4 NA TRBJ1-2
CASSLRQTNEKLFF TGTGCCAGCAGTTTAAGACAGACTAATGAAAAACTGTTTTTT NA TRBV7-8 many TRBJ1-4
CAWSVLSGYTF TGTGCCTGGAGTGTATTAAGTGGCTACACCTTC NA TRBV30 NA TRBJ1-2
CAWTFGGQAYGYTF TGTGCCTGGACATTCGGTGGGCAGGCCTATGGCTACACCTTC NA TRBV30 NA TRBJ1-2
CSVDPSGEQYF TGCAGCGTTGACCCCTCTGGCGAGCAGTACTTC NA TRBV29-1 NA TRBJ2-7
CASSLDLTEAFF TGTGCCAGCAGCTTAGATCTAACTGAAGCTTTCTTT NA TRBV11-2 NA TRBJ1-1
CAWKGGGGLFF TGTGCCTGGAAGGGCGGAGGTGGGCTGTTTTTT NA TRBV30 NA TRBJ2-2